Described below is a single T cell receptor (beta chain) sequence and its context. Produced via immunoSEQ multiplex PCR; TCRdb's table is partial and in-frame only. Counted here are around 150,000 clones, around 90% occurring once; the ten biggest clones make up 2.5% to 3.5%. This sample is drawn from a study of T cell responses to AZD1222 COVID-19 vaccine. The CDR3 length is 15 residues. Germline CDR1 reads SGHTA; CDR2 reads FQGNSA. V lost 1 base, J lost 4 bases, and 13 bases lay in between. The chain carries TRBV7-2 and TRBJ1-2, with D possibly matching TRBD1 (6 bases). The source was peripheral blood, collected 28 days after the second AZD1222 dose. This TCR was sampled from an adult who received the AZD1222 COVID-19 vaccine. The CDR3 DNA reads TGTGCCAGCAGCTTAGTTTTCAGGGGACTCTATGGCTACACCTTC. Protein product: CASSLVFRGLYGYTF.